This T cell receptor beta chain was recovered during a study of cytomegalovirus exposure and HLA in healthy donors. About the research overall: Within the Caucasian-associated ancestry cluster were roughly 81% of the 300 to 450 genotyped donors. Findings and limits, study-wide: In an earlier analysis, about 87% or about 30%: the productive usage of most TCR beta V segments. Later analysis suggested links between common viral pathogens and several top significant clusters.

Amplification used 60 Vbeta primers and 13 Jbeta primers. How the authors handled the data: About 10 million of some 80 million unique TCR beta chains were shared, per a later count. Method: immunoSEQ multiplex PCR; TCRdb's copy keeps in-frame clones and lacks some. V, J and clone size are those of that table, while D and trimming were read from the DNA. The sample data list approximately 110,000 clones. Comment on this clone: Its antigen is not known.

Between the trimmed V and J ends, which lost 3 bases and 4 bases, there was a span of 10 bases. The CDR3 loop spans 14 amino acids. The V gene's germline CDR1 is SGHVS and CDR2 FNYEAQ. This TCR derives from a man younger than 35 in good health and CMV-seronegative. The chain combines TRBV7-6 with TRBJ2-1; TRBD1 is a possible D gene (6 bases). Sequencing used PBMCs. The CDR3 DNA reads TGTGCCAGCAGCTTTGCGGACAGATACAATGAGCAGTTCTTC. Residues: CASSFADRYNEQFF.